The 28 T cell receptor beta chains below were found in one sample sequenced in a study of blood T cell repertoires in COVID-19. Assay: immunoSEQ multiplex PCR; the TCRdb copy retains only in-frame clones and omits some. The table lists about 45,000 clones, 80% of them singletons, with around 20% in the top ten. Material: peripheral blood. The origin of the receptors is a man aged 65 to 85 with acute or convalescent COVID-19.

This clone appeared a single time. The V call is TRBV7-8, the J call TRBJ2-1; 7 nucleotides line up with TRBD1. Germline trimming cut 5 bases from V and 5 bases from J; bases unmatched to any gene: 12. The CDR3 consists of 16 residues. Germline assignment: CDR1 SGHVS and CDR2 FQNEAQ. The DNA for the CDR3 is TGTGCCAGCAGCACCAGACAGGGAAAGGGGGACAATGAGCAGTTCTTC. Encoded protein: CASSTRQGKGDNEQFF.

This rearrangement joins TRBV7-2 to TRBJ1-2; D not certain. The V gene's germline CDR1 is SGHTA and CDR2 FQGNSA. Trimming took off 5 bases at V and 5 bases at J, with 15 bases between the two ends. The CDR3 is made up of 14 amino acids. This CDR3 reads CASSPTAGGYGYTF. The CDR3 DNA follows: TGTGCCAGCAGCCCCACGGCAGGAGGGTATGGCTACACCTTC.

This rearrangement joins TRBV5-1 to TRBJ1-1; D perhaps matches TRBD1 (5 bases). The CDR3 is 13 amino acids. CDR1 is SGHRS, CDR2 YFSETQ, per germline. V was pared by 2 bases and J by 4 bases, with 9 bases between. CDR3 region: CASSFDRGTEAFF. The CDR3 DNA follows: TGCGCCAGCAGCTTCGACAGAGGCACTGAAGCTTTCTTT.

This chain joins TRBV9 and TRBJ1-2; 8 bases align to TRBD1. V lost 0 bases and J lost 2; bases outside the gene matches: 6. The CDR3 consists of 16 residues. Germline V lookup: CDR1 SGDLS, CDR2 YYNGEE. CDR3 amino acids: CASSVGAGGRNYGYTF. The CDR3, as DNA: TGTGCCAGCAGCGTAGGGGCAGGGGGCCGGAACTATGGCTACACCTTC. Full variable domain (rest looked up from reference TRBV9 and TRBJ1-2): DSGVTQTPKHLITATGQRVTLRCSPRSGDLSVYWYQQSLDQGLQFLIQYYNGEERAKGNILERFSAQQFPDLHSELNLSSLELGDSALYFCASSVGAGGRNYGYTFGSGTRLTVV.

This sequence joins TRBV11-2 and TRBJ2-2; tentative D call: TRBD1 (5 bases). V was pared by 5 bases and J by 9 bases, with 7 bases between. Germline-derived CDR1 and CDR2 are SGHAT and FQNNGV. This CDR3 is built from 11 residues. The CDR3 nucleotides are TGTGCCAGCAGCGCGGACAGGGAGCTGTTTTTT. It encodes CASSADRELFF. The variable domain in full, completed from reference TRBV11-2 and TRBJ2-2, reads EAGVAQSPRYKIIEKRQSVAFWCNPISGHATLYWYQQILGQGPKLLIQFQNNGVVDDSQLPKDRFSAERLKGVDSTLKIQPAKLEDSAVYLCASSADRELFFGEGSRLTVL.

This clone has a single count. The rearrangement uses TRBV25-1 and TRBJ1-2; D unclear. The V gene lost 1 base and the J gene lost 1 base, with 7 bases spanning the gap. Germline V lookup: CDR1 MGHDK, CDR2 SYGVNS. This CDR3 contains 14 residues. The CDR3 nucleotides read TGTGCCAGCAGTGAATTTGGCAGTAACTATGGCTACACCTTC. Amino acids: CASSEFGSNYGYTF.

Only a few counts were recorded for this clone. The V gene is TRBV28, the J gene TRBJ1-2; D is uncertain. This CDR3 contains 15 residues. The germline V and J ends were trimmed by 5 bases and 0 bases, with 13 bases remaining between them. The germline V gene encodes CDR1 MDHEN and CDR2 SYDVKM. The CDR3 nucleotides are TGTGCCAGCAGTCTCCACCAGACAACTAACTATGGCTACACCTTC. Amino acid sequence: CASSLHQTTNYGYTF.

This chain connects TRBV19 to TRBJ2-7; 12 bases are a match to TRBD1. The CDR3 is made up of 15 amino acids. Germline values: CDR1 LNHDA, CDR2 SQIVND (reference sequence). Losses at the gene ends were 5 bases for V and 3 bases for J; bases not matched to a gene: 5. The CDR3 here is CASSLGTGGFYEQYF. The CDR3 DNA is TGTGCCAGTAGTCTCGGGACAGGGGGCTTCTACGAGCAGTACTTC.

The rearrangement joins TRBV7-3 to TRBJ2-3; weak D call: TRBD2 (6 bases). The CDR3 contains 14 residues. Germline V gene sequence: CDR1 SGHTA, CDR2 FQGTGA. V gave up 4 bases and J gave up 2 bases, with 10 bases separating them. As DNA, the CDR3 is TGTGCCAGCAGCTCGCCGGGAGTCACAGATACGCAGTATTTT. It yields the protein CASSSPGVTDTQYF.

The chain is built from TRBV18 and TRBJ2-7; 8 nucleotides align to TRBD1. With V trimmed by 0 bases and J by 3 bases, 7 bases remained unmatched. The CDR3 consists of 16 residues. Germline CDR1 KGHSH, CDR2 LQKENI. As DNA, the CDR3 is TGTGCCAGCTCACCACCTGAAACAGGGGGGCTCTACGAGCAGTACTTC. Translated: CASSPPETGGLYEQYF.

The chain couples TRBV4-2 to TRBJ2-1; D gene ambiguous. Germline V lookup: CDR1 LGHNA, CDR2 YNFKEQ. The ends were cut back, 1 base at V and 9 bases at J, with 10 bases in the middle. This CDR3 comprises 13 residues. Here the CDR3 DNA reads TGTGCCAGCAGCCAAGCTTTAGAATTTGAGCAGTTCTTC. Translation gives CASSQALEFEQFF.

The gene calls are TRBV3-1 (or the pseudogene TRBV3-2) and TRBJ2-1, with 14 bases matching TRBD2. The germline V gene encodes CDR1 LGHDT and CDR2 YNNKEL (reference sequence). Germline trimming cut 4 bases from V and 1 base from J; bases unmatched to any gene: 9. CDR3 length equals 19 residues. CDR3 protein: CASSPRLAGGSGSYNEQFF. As DNA, the CDR3 is TGTGCCAGCAGCCCCAGACTAGCGGGGGGGTCGGGTTCCTACAATGAGCAGTTCTTC.

In its sample, this clone was seen many times. CDR3 sequence: CASSLGANQPQHF. The CDR3 DNA follows: TGTGCCAGCAGCTTAGGGGCGAATCAGCCCCAGCATTTT. The chain recombines TRBV7-2 with TRBJ1-5; D is uncertain. V was cut by 1 base and J by 4 bases, with 5 bases left in between. This CDR3 has 13 residues. Per the germline V gene, CDR1 is SGHTA and CDR2 is FQGNSA.

This CDR3 reads CASSELGGDTQYF. DNA for the CDR3: TGTGCCAGCAGTGAATTGGGCGGGGATACGCAGTATTTT. The chain joins TRBV6-1 to TRBJ2-3; perhaps TRBD2 as D (5 bases). CDR1 MNHNS and CDR2 SASEGT come from the germline V gene. There are 13 residues in the CDR3. Trimming cost V 2 bases and J 6 bases, with 9 bases left between them.

This clone was counted a single time. The chain has TRBV6-2 or TRBV6-3 and TRBJ1-1; D is uncertain. The V gene's germline CDR1 is MNHEY and CDR2 SVGEGT. Trimming cost V 4 bases and J 5 bases, with 8 bases left between them. This CDR3 is built from 12 residues. The CDR3 here is CASSLYSTEAFF. The DNA of the CDR3 is TGTGCCAGCAGTTTGTACAGTACTGAAGCTTTCTTT.

The chain carries TRBV4-3 and TRBJ1-2; perhaps TRBD1 as D (6 bases). Trimming removed 0 bases at V and 4 bases at J, with 9 bases between. The germline gives CDR1 LGHNA, CDR2 YSLEER. The CDR3 totals 14 residues. This CDR3 is CASSQDQGPYGYTF. CDR3 sequence (DNA): TGCGCCAGCAGCCAAGATCAGGGGCCCTATGGCTACACCTTC.

V is TRBV5-6 and J is TRBJ2-7; 7 bases align to TRBD1. The germline gives CDR1 SGHDT, CDR2 YYEEEE. V trimming: 2 bases; J trimming: 0 bases; junction bases outside the gene matches: 8. CDR3 length: 16 residues. This CDR3 reads CASSFLTQGPSYEQYF. In DNA form, the CDR3 reads TGTGCCAGCAGCTTCCTAACACAGGGGCCCTCCTACGAGCAGTACTTC. Looking up the rest from reference TRBV5-6 and TRBJ2-7 gives the full variable domain: DAGVTQSPTHLIKTRGQQVTLRCSPKSGHDTVSWYQQALGQGPQFIFQYYEEEERQRGNFPDRFSGHQFPNYSSELNVNALLLGDSALYLCASSFLTQGPSYEQYFGPGTRLTVT.

The rearrangement links TRBV6-2 or TRBV6-3 to TRBJ2-2; TRBD2 aligns across 8 bases. The CDR3 sequence is 17 residues long. Germline CDR1 and CDR2: MNHEY and SVGEGT. V shed 2 bases, J shed 4 bases, and the junction held 9 bases outside the gene matches. This chain's CDR3 is CASSYPFGGATTGELFF. In DNA, the CDR3 is TGTGCCAGCAGTTACCCATTCGGGGGGGCTACCACCGGGGAGCTGTTTTTT.

This clone appeared a single time. V and J are TRBV5-4 and TRBJ2-7, with 8 bases fitting TRBD1. Germline CDR1 reads SGHNT; CDR2 reads YYREEE (reference sequence). The length of the CDR3 is 15 residues. The trim removed 5 bases at V and 3 bases at J, leaving 10 bases unmatched. DNA for the CDR3: TGTGCCAGCAGATACGGACAGGGAATACTCTACGAGCAGTACTTC. Protein sequence: CASRYGQGILYEQYF.

The chain has TRBV6-5 and TRBJ1-2; 8 nucleotides line up with TRBD1. Trimming took 2 bases from V and 4 from J; bases not matched to a gene: 3. The CDR3 is made up of 14 amino acids. CDR1 MNHEY and CDR2 SVGAGI come from the germline V gene. The CDR3 coding sequence is TGTGCCAGCAGTTACCGGACAGGGCCCTATGGCTACACCTTC. The encoded protein is CASSYRTGPYGYTF.

The chain has TRBV6-6 and TRBJ2-7, with 8 bases that match TRBD1. V trimming: 0 bases; J trimming: 5 bases; junction bases outside the gene matches: 9. The CDR3 runs to 16 residues. Germline CDR1 is MNHNY and CDR2 is SVGAGI (reference sequence). Here the CDR3 reads CASSYSPRTGQHEQYF. The CDR3, as DNA: TGTGCCAGCAGTTACTCACCCCGGACAGGGCAGCACGAGCAGTACTTC.

V gene TRBV27 combines with J gene TRBJ1-5, with D perhaps matching TRBD1 (5 bases). Germline CDR1 reads MNHEY; CDR2 reads SMNVEV (reference sequence). CDR3 length equals 14 residues. V lost 3 bases to trimming and J lost 7 bases, with 13 bases between them. The CDR3 region is CASSFGAPPQPQHF. The CDR3 coding sequence is TGTGCCAGCAGTTTTGGGGCTCCCCCCCAGCCCCAGCATTTT.

The sample holds one count of this clone. The chain couples TRBV7-3 to TRBJ2-3; D call uncertain. Trimming pared 3 bases from V and 4 bases from J, leaving 11 bases between. Germline-derived CDR1 and CDR2 are SGHTA and FQGTGA. CDR3 length: 14 amino acids. DNA for the CDR3: TGTGCCAGCAGCTTGGGTGACACCGCAGATACGCAGTATTTT. Amino acids: CASSLGDTADTQYF.

V gene TRBV7-8 combines with J gene TRBJ2-5; TRBD2 aligns across 8 bases. J gave up 3 bases and V 5 bases, and 5 bases lay outside the gene matches. This CDR3 has 14 residues. Looked up from germline, CDR1 is SGHVS and CDR2 is FQNEAQ. CDR3 amino acids: CASSLGGGKETQYF. CDR3 bases: TGTGCCAGCAGCCTCGGGGGGGGGAAAGAGACCCAGTACTTC.

This clone was counted once. This chain links TRBV2 with TRBJ1-5; 8 nucleotides agree with TRBD1. The V gene end was trimmed by 6 bases and the J gene end by 9 bases; junction bases not matched to a gene: 1. Germline V gene lookup returns CDR1 SNHLY and CDR2 FYNNEI. The CDR3 runs 11 residues. The CDR3 sequence is CASRGTGPQHF. The CDR3 DNA is TGTGCCAGCAGGGGGACAGGGCCCCAGCATTTT.

J is TRBJ1-6 and V is TRBV7-8; 7 bases align to TRBD1. Germline CDR1 and CDR2: SGHVS and FQNEAQ. CDR3 length equals 16 residues. V was pared by 5 bases and J by 7 bases, with 11 bases of the junction left unmatched. CDR3 sequence reads: CASSVHQGGRNSPLHF. CDR3 nucleotides: TGTGCCAGCAGCGTACACCAGGGGGGTCGGAATTCACCCCTCCACTTT.

The chain recombines TRBV5-1 with TRBJ2-7; 8 positions agree with TRBD1. This CDR3 has 13 residues. Per the germline V gene, CDR1 is SGHRS and CDR2 is YFSETQ. V lost 6 bases to trimming and J lost 5 bases; unmatched junction nucleotides: 7. In nucleotides, the CDR3 is TGCGCCAGCAACCCGACAGGGGTTAACGAGCAGTACTTC. Protein: CASNPTGVNEQYF.

The chain's CDR3 is CASGLNRETQYF. The CDR3 region has the DNA TGTGCTAGTGGTTTGAATCGGGAGACCCAGTACTTC. The gene calls are TRBV12-5 and TRBJ2-5; the D is unclear. This CDR3 has 12 amino acids. Germline V gene lookup returns CDR1 LGHNT and CDR2 FRNRAP. V lost 2 bases, J lost 5 bases, and 6 bases lay in between. Using reference TRBV12-5 and TRBJ2-5 for the parts outside the CDR3, the full variable domain is DARVTQTPRHKVTEMGQEVTMRCQPILGHNTVFWYRQTMMQGLELLAYFRNRAPLDDSGMPKDRFSAEMPDATLATLKIQPSEPRDSAVYFCASGLNRETQYFGPGTRLLVL.